This entry lists 26 T cell receptor beta chains sequenced from one sample in a study of radiation and T cells in renal cell carcinoma. Indicated time point: blood 4 weeks post-SBRT, at nephrectomy. This sample's treatment: 15 Gy SBRT to primary tumor, nephrectomy 4 weeks later. Libraries were prepared by immunoSEQ multiplex PCR; TCRdb keeps only in-frame clonotypes and omits some of them. The sample records 50,000 to 70,000 clones, over 60% being singletons. Sample: blood, taken from a patient whose treatment included radiotherapy and nephrectomy. The receptors shown here come from a man aged 60 to 75 with renal cell carcinoma.

This clone was picked up a small number of times. The chain couples TRBV7-2 to TRBJ2-3, with D uncertain. The CDR3 runs 15 residues. Germline CDR1 is SGHTA and CDR2 is FQGNSA. V shed 5 bases and J shed 1 base, with 13 bases lying between them. The CDR3 nucleotides read TGTGCCAGCAGCGCTCCCCGAGGCCGCACAGATACGCAGTATTTT. Amino acids: CASSAPRGRTDTQYF.

This chain links TRBV19 with TRBJ1-3; D remains ambiguous. This CDR3 has 15 amino acids. Trimming stripped 1 base from V and 0 bases from J, with 7 bases between. The germline V gene has CDR1 LNHDA and CDR2 SQIVND (reference sequence). Written as DNA, the CDR3 is TGTGCCAGTAGTATAGGGCAAGACTCTGGAAACACCATATATTTT. Its protein product is CASSIGQDSGNTIYF.

This chain links TRBV14 with TRBJ2-1, with unresolved D. The germline V and J ends were trimmed by 3 bases and 2 bases, with 11 bases remaining between them. CDR1 SGHDN and CDR2 FVKESK come from the germline V gene. CDR3 length equals 15 residues. CDR3: CASSQGNFAYNEQFF. CDR3 bases: TGTGCCAGCAGCCAGGGTAATTTCGCCTACAATGAGCAGTTCTTC.

The chain joins TRBV10-3 to TRBJ1-3, with 9 bases that match TRBD1. With 2 bases clipped from V and 6 bases from J, the junction kept 11 bases outside the gene matches. The CDR3 length is 17 residues. In germline, CDR1 is ENHRY, CDR2 SYGVKD. The CDR3 sequence is CAISEAPSTGGENTIYF. The CDR3 coding sequence is TGTGCCATCAGTGAGGCCCCTTCGACAGGGGGAGAAAACACCATATATTTT.

The chain is built from TRBV7-9 and TRBJ2-7; D perhaps matches TRBD2 (5 bases). The germline V gene has CDR1 SEHNR and CDR2 FQNEAQ (reference sequence). With 1 base removed from V and 5 bases from J, the gap between germline ends came to 12 bases. The CDR3 is made up of 14 amino acids. Here the CDR3 reads CASSLVASWDEQYF. The CDR3 bases are TGTGCCAGCAGCTTAGTGGCTAGCTGGGACGAGCAGTACTTC.

This chain joins TRBV30 and TRBJ2-2, with no clear D. The CDR3 is 15 amino acids. Trimming took 1 base from V and 4 from J, leaving 13 bases between them. From germline, CDR1 is GTSNPN and CDR2 SVGIG (reference sequence). The CDR3 here is CAWSGAPAPTGELFF. In DNA, the CDR3 is TGTGCCTGGAGTGGGGCTCCCGCTCCCACCGGGGAGCTGTTTTTT. Full variable domain (rest looked up from reference TRBV30 and TRBJ2-2): SQTIHQWPATLVQPVGSPLSLECTVEGTSNPNLYWYRQAAGRGLQLLFYSVGIGQISSEVPQNLSASRPQDRQFILSSKKLLLSDSGFYLCAWSGAPAPTGELFFGEGSRLTVL.

This clone appeared a single time. DNA for the CDR3: TGTGCCAGCAGCTTAGCTGCGGGGAGGACAGATACGCAGTATTTT. It translates to CASSLAAGRTDTQYF. The J gene is TRBJ2-3, the V gene TRBV7-8; maybe TRBD2 (6 bases). Germline V gives CDR1 SGHVS, CDR2 FQNEAQ. Between the trimmed V and J ends, which lost 0 bases and 3 bases, there was a span of 10 bases. The CDR3 contains 15 residues.

This clone was counted only a few times. This rearrangement joins TRBV27 to TRBJ1-3; D call uncertain. The CDR3 contains 14 residues. V lost 3 bases and J lost 7, with 13 bases in between. In germline, CDR1 is MNHEY, CDR2 SMNVEV (reference sequence). In DNA, the CDR3 is TGTGCCAGCAGTTTGGAACATCGCTCTAACACCATATATTTT. It yields the protein CASSLEHRSNTIYF.

This CDR3 is CASSSGGDLTEAFF. The DNA of the CDR3 is TGCGCCAGCAGCTCCGGGGGGGACCTCACTGAAGCTTTCTTT. The chain links TRBV5-1 to TRBJ1-1, with a tentative D call TRBD1 (5 bases). V dropped 3 bases and J dropped 4 bases, with 13 bases sitting between them. This CDR3 spans 14 amino acids. Germline V gene data show CDR1 as SGHRS and CDR2 as YFSETQ.

The V gene is TRBV19, the J gene TRBJ2-3, with D unclear. V was shortened by 1 base and J by 1 base, with 6 bases between the two germline ends. Germline values: CDR1 LNHDA, CDR2 SQIVND (reference sequence). The CDR3 has 14 amino acids. The DNA for the CDR3 is TGTGCCAGTAGTATAGTCGTAGGCACAGATACGCAGTATTTT. Translated, it gives CASSIVVGTDTQYF.

The chain joins TRBV4-3 to TRBJ1-4, with a possible D match to TRBD1 (5 bases). Per germline, CDR1 LGHNA and CDR2 YSLEER. This CDR3 is 17 amino acids long. The V gene lost 3 bases and the J gene lost 3 bases, with 17 bases spanning the gap. The CDR3 bases are TGCGCCAGCAGCCAGGGTTCTTTGGGGCTGTCTAATGAAAAACTGTTTTTT. The encoded protein is CASSQGSLGLSNEKLFF.

The chain employs TRBV25-1 and TRBJ1-1; weak D call: TRBD1 (6 bases). The V end lost 4 bases, the J end lost 5 bases, and 14 bases lay between the germline ends. CDR1 and CDR2 (germline): MGHDK, SYGVNS. This CDR3 has 14 residues. Here the CDR3 reads CASSGPRTETEAFF. DNA for the CDR3: TGTGCCAGCAGTGGCCCCCGGACAGAGACTGAAGCTTTCTTT.

This sequence joins TRBV6-5 and TRBJ2-1; the D is unclear. The CDR3 length is 13 residues. V gave up 2 bases and J gave up 3 bases, with 5 bases separating them. From germline, CDR1 is MNHEY and CDR2 SVGAGI. The CDR3: CASSYNIYNEQFF. The CDR3, as DNA: TGTGCCAGCAGTTACAATATCTACAATGAGCAGTTCTTC.

This chain joins TRBV10-1 and TRBJ1-4, with 9 nucleotides matching TRBD1. Germline CDR1 is WNHNN and CDR2 is SYGVQD (reference sequence). CDR3 length: 14 residues. Germline trimming cut 4 bases from V and 8 bases from J; bases unmatched to any gene: 5. Written as DNA, the CDR3 is TGCGCCAGCAGTGCGACAGGGGGATCCGAAAAACTGTTTTTT. This gives the protein CASSATGGSEKLFF.

The chain uses TRBV7-2 and TRBJ2-3; D possibly corresponds to TRBD2 (6 bases). The germline gives CDR1 SGHTA, CDR2 FQGNSA. Trimming left V 3 bases short and J 4 bases short, with 14 bases between. The CDR3 covers 15 residues. Here the CDR3 DNA reads TGTGCCAGCAGCTTGCCTGGGGGGTTCTCAGATACGCAGTATTTT. Translated, it gives CASSLPGGFSDTQYF. The complete variable domain, with remaining parts taken from reference TRBV7-2 and TRBJ2-3, reads GAGVSQSPSNKVTEKGKDVELRCDPISGHTALYWYRQSLGQGLEFLIYFQGNSAPDKSGLPSDRFSAERTGGSVSTLTIQRTQQEDSAVYLCASSLPGGFSDTQYFGPGTRLTVL.

The V gene is TRBV11-2, the J gene TRBJ2-5, with a possible D match to TRBD2 (5 bases). Between the trimmed V and J ends, which lost 2 bases and 5 bases, there was a span of 18 bases. The CDR3 totals 16 residues. CDR1 and CDR2 (germline): SGHAT, FQNNGV. The CDR3 region has the DNA TGTGCCAGCAGCTTAAATCGTCTATCAAGAGGGGAGACCCAGTACTTC. This sequence encodes CASSLNRLSRGETQYF.

The CDR3 nucleotides are TGCGCCAGCAGCCGGGGAGATGAAGCTTTCTTT. Its protein product is CASSRGDEAFF. The rearrangement links TRBV10-1 to TRBJ1-1; D gene ambiguous. The CDR3 contains 11 residues. Trimming took off 6 bases at V and 7 bases at J, with 9 bases between the two ends. Germline V gene data show CDR1 as WNHNN and CDR2 as SYGVQD (reference sequence).

This clone was observed many times. The gene calls are TRBV25-1 and TRBJ2-1; D possibly corresponds to TRBD1 (6 bases). The CDR3 loop spans 14 amino acids. The germline V and J ends were trimmed by 2 bases and 6 bases, with 11 bases remaining between them. Germline values: CDR1 MGHDK, CDR2 SYGVNS. DNA of the CDR3: TGTGCCAGCAGTGAAAAAGGGGACATCAATGAGCAGTTCTTC. Translating it yields CASSEKGDINEQFF.

The chain is built from TRBV5-1 and TRBJ2-3; no definite D call. Trimming took 5 bases from V and 6 from J, leaving 16 bases between them. This CDR3 region has 14 residues. In germline, CDR1 is SGHRS, CDR2 YFSETQ. The chain's CDR3 is CASRLQASRDTQYF. The CDR3 DNA reads TGCGCCAGCAGACTCCAGGCGTCTAGGGATACGCAGTATTTT.

The rearrangement links TRBV5-1 to TRBJ1-1; no clear D gene. CDR1 and CDR2 from the germline V gene are SGHRS and YFSETQ. CDR3 length: 13 amino acids. Trimming removed 1 base from V and 4 bases from J, with 8 bases in between. The CDR3 sequence is CASSLIGSTEAFF. DNA for the CDR3: TGCGCCAGCAGCTTGATAGGGAGCACTGAAGCTTTCTTT.

The CDR3 protein is CSAQGETQYF. The CDR3 region has the DNA TGCAGTGCTCAAGGAGAGACCCAGTACTTC. This rearrangement joins TRBV20-1 to TRBJ2-5; D unclear. The CDR3 sequence is 10 residues long. Germline-derived CDR1 and CDR2 are DFQATT and SNEGSKA (reference sequence). The V end lost 5 bases, the J end lost 4 bases, and 5 bases lay between the germline ends.

The chain has TRBV7-9 and TRBJ2-7, with 7 nucleotides matching TRBD1. This CDR3 region has 13 residues. The junction had 3 bases not matched to a gene; V was cut back by 5 bases and J by 2 bases. CDR1 SEHNR and CDR2 FQNEAQ come from the germline V gene (reference sequence). CDR3 in amino acids: CASSPGQPYEQYF. CDR3 nucleotide sequence: TGTGCCAGCAGCCCGGGACAGCCCTACGAGCAGTACTTC.

The CDR3 spells CASSDPFVGGWIQYF. DNA of the CDR3: TGCGCCAGCAGTGACCCTTTTGTAGGGGGGTGGATCCAGTACTTC. The chain carries TRBV10-2 and TRBJ2-5; D could derive from TRBD1 or TRBD2 (6 bases each). Germline-derived CDR1 and CDR2 are WSHSY and SAAADI. The CDR3 runs 15 residues. The V and J ends lost 3 bases and 10 bases respectively, with 21 bases between them.

This rearrangement joins TRBV19 to TRBJ2-3, with TRBD2 matching 12 bases. V dropped 5 bases and J dropped 4; count of bases not matched to a gene: 4. Per the germline V gene, CDR1 is LNHDA and CDR2 is SQIVND (reference sequence). The CDR3 contains 15 residues. The CDR3 DNA is TGTGCCAGTAGTTTGACTAGCGGGAGAGCAGATACGCAGTATTTT. This codes for CASSLTSGRADTQYF.

The V and J genes are TRBV9 and TRBJ1-1; TRBD1 agrees at 7 bases. Per the germline V gene, CDR1 is SGDLS and CDR2 is YYNGEE. V lost 1 base, J lost 5 bases, and 5 bases stayed unmatched. The CDR3 has 14 amino acids. CDR3 DNA sequence: TGTGCCAGCAGCGTAAACAGGGGAGGGACTGAAGCTTTCTTT. It specifies CASSVNRGGTEAFF.

The chain recombines TRBV15 with TRBJ1-4; possibly TRBD1 for D (5 bases). The CDR3 runs to 13 residues. Looked up from germline, CDR1 is LNHNV and CDR2 is YYDKDF (reference sequence). The ends were cut back, 7 bases at V and 2 bases at J, with 8 bases in the middle. The CDR3 DNA is TGTGCCACCAAACAGGATACTAATGAAAAACTGTTTTTT. Translating gives CATKQDTNEKLFF.